This TCR beta chain was documented in a study of T-cell reconstitution after alpha-beta-depleted transplantation in children. Study-wide results and caveats: At the one-year point after transplant, T-cell counts and TCRbeta diversity were found to come mostly from T cells that had been newly produced. Day-60 TCRbeta diversity that was high in some patients was derived from surviving recipient T cells and thymic progenitors. Approximately two months post-transplant, alpha-beta T cells reportedly originated from several hundred expanded graft clones.

Germline loops: CDR1 SQVTM, CDR2 ANQGSEA. The length of the CDR3 is 14 residues. V dropped 7 bases and J dropped 2; count of bases not matched to a gene: 8. Preparation of the TCRbeta library was carried out with unique molecular identifiers. Each CDR3 protein gets one entry after TCRdb re-called the PCR reads with MiXCR. Of approximately 490,000 distinct CDR3 sequences in the sample, 8% to 11% were seen once. Many counts were recorded for this clonotype. Antigen: not known. The TCR originated in a child aged 2 to 15 with inherited bone marrow failure, due to receive a stem cell transplant. The material was PBMCs, obtained before TCRalphabeta/CD19-depleted stem cell transplant. The chain joins TRBV29-1 to TRBJ2-7, with 10 positions matching TRBD2. The CDR3 loop reads CSATGTSDTYEQYF. In DNA, the CDR3 is TGCAGCGCTACTGGGACTAGCGATACCTACGAGCAGTACTTC.